The clone carrying this TCR beta chain was observed once. This sample is drawn from a study of blood T cell repertoires in COVID-19. Study background: PBMCs, B-cell-depleted T cells, or T cells provided the cDNA or gDNA that made up the material.

Participants had their cohort set by participant-reported clinical history. Per the study methods: Reference gene primers were amplified, and this amplification served to estimate nucleated cell counts. Data came from immunoSEQ multiplex PCR; TCRdb stores just in-frame clones and leaves some out. V, J and clone size are taken as reported in that table, and D and trimming were inferred from the DNA itself. The sample has around 200,000 clones; approximately 80% are singletons. The CDR3 contains 15 residues. Germline V gene sequence: CDR1 GTSNPN, CDR2 SVGIG (reference sequence). Trimming took 1 base from V and 2 from J; bases not matched to a gene: 7.

The sequence derives from a woman in her thirties or forties with acute COVID-19. Input material: PBMCs or T cells enriched from blood (not recorded which). V and J are TRBV30 and TRBJ2-7, with 8 bases lining up with TRBD1. The chain's CDR3 is CAWSGTRTGTYEQYF. The DNA of the CDR3 is TGTGCCTGGAGTGGGACGCGGACAGGGACCTACGAGCAGTACTTC.